The clone carrying this T cell receptor beta chain was recorded at least ten times. As yet, its antigen is unknown. These data belong to a study of blood T cells in healthy people across ages. The CDR3 is made up of 18 amino acids. CDR1 is LGHDT and CDR2 is YNNKEL in the germline V gene (reference sequence). V was clipped by 0 bases and J by 1 base, with 18 bases between them. Findings of the study overall: TCR beta diversity tracked closely with naive T cell percentage.

Caucasian individuals from Russia who were healthy and aged roughly 6 to 95 acted as donors. Researchers collected 9 to 10 milliliters of peripheral blood from every single donor. Sample-barcoded 5' priming and a J-beta primer mix drove a second PCR of about 7 to 12 cycles. Every cDNA molecule carried a tag from a template-switch adaptor bearing 12 random nucleotides. One entry per CDR3 protein results from TCRdb running MiXCR on the 5' RACE reads. The sample consists of 1 million or so distinct CDR3 sequences, over 35% of them appearing once. The clonotype was recovered from a woman aged 55-75 years in good health. The rearrangement uses TRBV3-1 and TRBJ2-5, with a weak D call TRBD1 (6 bases). Sequenced material: blood. The CDR3: CASSQDIPQTGRQETQYF. CDR3 DNA sequence: TGTGCCAGCAGCCAAGATATCCCTCAGACAGGCCGCCAAGAGACCCAGTACTTC.